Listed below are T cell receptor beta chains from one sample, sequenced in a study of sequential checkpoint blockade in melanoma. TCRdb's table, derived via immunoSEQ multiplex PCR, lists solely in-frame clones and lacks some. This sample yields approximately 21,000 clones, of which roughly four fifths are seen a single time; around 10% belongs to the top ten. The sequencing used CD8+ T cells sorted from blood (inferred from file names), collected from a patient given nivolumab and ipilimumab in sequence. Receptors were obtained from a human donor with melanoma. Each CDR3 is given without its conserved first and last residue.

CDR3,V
ASSINAGSYEQC,TRBV19
ASRVRQGANIQY,TRBV6-5
ASSEGPDRGYGYT,TRBV28
ASRTGAGVSSYNEQF,TRBV7-8
ASSVVPSGAEAF,TRBV9
ASSYSGQNGGETQY,TRBV7-2
AWMRREVNEQF,TRBV30
ASSYTGTDTDTQY,TRBV6-5
ASSSLYEQF,TRBV7-9
ASSLAAGEETQY,TRBV7-9
ASSPISGRTSYEQY,TRBV28
ASSFRQGQKQF,TRBV14
ASSPGAGTSGTGELF,TRBV7-7
ASSPAGGGQGNTIY,TRBV28
ASSDQGTTEAF,TRBV6-4
ASSYVTSGTSYEQY,TRBV6-5
ASSTQGVETQY,TRBV27
ASSVATGTGGSYEQY,TRBV9
ASSYGTARPNEQF,TRBV6-6
ASSPTGSNQPQH,TRBV6-1
ASSSGTGAVSTEAF,TRBV5-1
ASSQDWSYGYT,TRBV4-2
ASSDPGGAF,TRBV5-1
ASSPGQFAYT,TRBV25-1
ASSETESSYEQY,TRBV6-1
ASSQVQGPYEQY,TRBV4-3
ASRGAGYKTQY,TRBV2
ASSVSALAETANTGELF,TRBV9
AWKRESSYNEQF,TRBV30
ASSKQGRGLGEQF,TRBV5-1
AWSPGIALYNEQF,TRBV30
ASSLATGGTGELF,TRBV7-2
ASSTAGSIGTDTQY,TRBV19
ASSLGGSGRYEQY,TRBV7-2
ASSGGAVRQETQY,TRBV7-7
ASSVTGTGGTEAF,TRBV28
ASTSRYEQY,TRBV6-5
ASSLDRVGQPQH,TRBV7-2
ASSIKAANTGELF,TRBV19
ASRGQVGFSYEQY,TRBV28
SVRTGSNQPQH,TRBV29-1
ASSPGQQETQY,TRBV18
ASSQVGDTGYEQY,TRBV4-2
ASSDREHQPQH,TRBV19
ASSPRGTKTDTQY,TRBV18
SASHKFEQF,TRBV20-1
ASSLAGGSNTDTQY,TRBV5-5
ASSREGQNYGYT,TRBV2
ASSLWGSPMNTEAF,TRBV28
ASSLLSTDTQY,TRBV27
ASSQRWNTEAF,TRBV7-2
ASSLGTGYGYT,TRBV28
ASGGQERYNEQF,TRBV6-1
ASSLAGVSGFGDGYT,TRBV5-1
ASSLFGGYEQY,TRBV28